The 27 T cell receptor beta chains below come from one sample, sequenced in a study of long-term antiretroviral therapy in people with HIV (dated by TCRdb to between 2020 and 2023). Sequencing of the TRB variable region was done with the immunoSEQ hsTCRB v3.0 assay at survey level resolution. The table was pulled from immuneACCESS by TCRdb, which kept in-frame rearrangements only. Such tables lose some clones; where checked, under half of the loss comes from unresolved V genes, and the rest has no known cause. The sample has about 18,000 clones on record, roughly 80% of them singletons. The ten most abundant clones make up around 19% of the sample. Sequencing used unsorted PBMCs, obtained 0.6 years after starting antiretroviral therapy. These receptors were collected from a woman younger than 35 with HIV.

Written as DNA, the CDR3 is TGTGCCAGCAGCTCACAGGGCGGCAATCAGCCCCAGCATTTT. It yields the protein CASSSQGGNQPQHF. The chain links TRBV13 to TRBJ1-5; a possible D gene is TRBD1 (6 bases). CDR3 size: 14 residues. Per the germline V gene, CDR1 is PRHDT and CDR2 is FYEKMQ (reference sequence). V was trimmed by 4 bases and J by 2 bases, leaving 9 bases between them.

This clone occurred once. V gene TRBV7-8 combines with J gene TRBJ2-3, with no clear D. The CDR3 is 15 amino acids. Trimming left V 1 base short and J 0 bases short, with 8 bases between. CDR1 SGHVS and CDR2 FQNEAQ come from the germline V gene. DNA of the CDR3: TGTGCCAGCAGCTTAGTGGTAGCTAGCACAGATACGCAGTATTTT. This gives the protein CASSLVVASTDTQYF.

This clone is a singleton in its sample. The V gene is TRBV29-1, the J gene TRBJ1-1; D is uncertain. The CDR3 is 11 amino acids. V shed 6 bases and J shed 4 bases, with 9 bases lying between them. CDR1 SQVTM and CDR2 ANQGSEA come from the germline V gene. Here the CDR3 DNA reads TGCAGCGTGGTAACTTTCACTGAAGCTTTCTTT. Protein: CSVVTFTEAFF.

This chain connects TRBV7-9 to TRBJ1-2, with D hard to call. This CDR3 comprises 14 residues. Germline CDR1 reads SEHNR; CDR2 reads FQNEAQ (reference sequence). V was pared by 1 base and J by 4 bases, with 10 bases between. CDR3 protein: CASSLGGEIYGYTF. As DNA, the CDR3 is TGTGCCAGCAGCTTAGGTGGAGAAATCTATGGCTACACCTTC.

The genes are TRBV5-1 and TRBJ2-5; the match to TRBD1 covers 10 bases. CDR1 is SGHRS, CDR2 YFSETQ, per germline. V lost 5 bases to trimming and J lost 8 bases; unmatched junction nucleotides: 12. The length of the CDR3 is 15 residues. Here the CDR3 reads CASSLAPGTGATQYF. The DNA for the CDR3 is TGCGCCAGCAGTCTAGCTCCCGGGACAGGGGCTACCCAGTACTTC.

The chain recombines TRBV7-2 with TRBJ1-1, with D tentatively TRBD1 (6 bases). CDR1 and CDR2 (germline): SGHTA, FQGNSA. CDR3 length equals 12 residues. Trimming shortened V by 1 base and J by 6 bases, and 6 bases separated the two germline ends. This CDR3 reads CASSLGGPEAFF. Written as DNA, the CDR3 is TGTGCCAGCAGCTTAGGGGGGCCTGAAGCTTTCTTT.

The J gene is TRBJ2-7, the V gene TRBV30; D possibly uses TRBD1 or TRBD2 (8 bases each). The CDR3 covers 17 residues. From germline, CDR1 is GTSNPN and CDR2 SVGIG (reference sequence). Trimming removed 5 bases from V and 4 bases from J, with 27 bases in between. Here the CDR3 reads CAWPGTGGAGGAYEQYF. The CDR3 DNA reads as TGTGCCTGGCCCGGGACAGGAGGGGCCGGGGGGGCTTACGAGCAGTACTTC. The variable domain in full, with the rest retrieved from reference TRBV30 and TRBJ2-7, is SQTIHQWPATLVQPVGSPLSLECTVEGTSNPNLYWYRQAAGRGLQLLFYSVGIGQISSEVPQNLSASRPQDRQFILSSKKLLLSDSGFYLCAWPGTGGAGGAYEQYFGPGTRLTVT.

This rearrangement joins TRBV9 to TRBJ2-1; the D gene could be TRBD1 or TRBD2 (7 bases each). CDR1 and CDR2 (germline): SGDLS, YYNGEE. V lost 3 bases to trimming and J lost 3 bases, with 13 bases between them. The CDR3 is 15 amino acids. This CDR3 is CASSEGASGYNEQFF. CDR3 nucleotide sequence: TGTGCCAGCAGCGAGGGGGCTAGCGGCTACAATGAGCAGTTCTTC.

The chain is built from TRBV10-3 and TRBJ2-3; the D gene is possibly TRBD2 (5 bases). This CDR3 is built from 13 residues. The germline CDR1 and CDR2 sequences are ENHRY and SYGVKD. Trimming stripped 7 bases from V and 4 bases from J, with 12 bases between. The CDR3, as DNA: TGTGCCATCAAGAACAGCGGATCAGATACGCAGTATTTT. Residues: CAIKNSGSDTQYF.

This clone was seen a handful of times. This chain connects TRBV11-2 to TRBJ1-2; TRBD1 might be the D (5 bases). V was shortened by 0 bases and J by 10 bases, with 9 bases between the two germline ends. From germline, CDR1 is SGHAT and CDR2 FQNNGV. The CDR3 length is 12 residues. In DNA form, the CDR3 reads TGTGCCAGCAGCTTAGATCGGGGGACCTACACCTTC. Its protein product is CASSLDRGTYTF.

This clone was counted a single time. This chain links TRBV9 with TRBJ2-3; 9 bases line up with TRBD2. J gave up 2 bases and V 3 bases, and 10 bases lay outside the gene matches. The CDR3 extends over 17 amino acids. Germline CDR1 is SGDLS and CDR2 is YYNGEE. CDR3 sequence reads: CASSARSSGGPTDTQYF. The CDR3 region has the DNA TGTGCCAGCAGCGCCCGGAGTAGCGGGGGACCCACAGATACGCAGTATTTT.

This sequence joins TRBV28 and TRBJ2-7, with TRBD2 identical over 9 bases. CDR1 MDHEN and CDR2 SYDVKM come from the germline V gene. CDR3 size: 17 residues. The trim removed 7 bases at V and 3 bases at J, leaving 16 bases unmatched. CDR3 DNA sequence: TGTGCCAGCAACGCCCCCGCTAGCGGGAACCCTATCTACGAGCAGTACTTC. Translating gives CASNAPASGNPIYEQYF.

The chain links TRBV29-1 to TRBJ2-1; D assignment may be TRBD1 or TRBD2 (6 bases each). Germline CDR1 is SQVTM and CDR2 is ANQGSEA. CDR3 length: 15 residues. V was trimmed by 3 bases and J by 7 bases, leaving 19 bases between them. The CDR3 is CSVDRGLSLRNEQFF. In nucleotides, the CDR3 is TGCAGCGTTGACAGGGGACTTTCCCTTAGAAATGAGCAGTTCTTC.

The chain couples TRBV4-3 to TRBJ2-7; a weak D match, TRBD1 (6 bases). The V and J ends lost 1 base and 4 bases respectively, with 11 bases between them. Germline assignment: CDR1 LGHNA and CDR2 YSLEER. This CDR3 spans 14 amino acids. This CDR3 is CASSQGDRRYEQYF. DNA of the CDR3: TGCGCCAGCAGCCAAGGCGACAGGAGGTACGAGCAGTACTTC.

For the CDR3, the DNA is TGTGCCAGCAGCTTGGTATCGAACACTGAAGCTTTCTTT. It yields the protein CASSLVSNTEAFF. This chain connects TRBV6-6 to TRBJ1-1; D gene uncertain. Per germline, CDR1 MNHNY and CDR2 SVGAGI (reference sequence). V was clipped by 6 bases and J by 1 base, with 9 bases between them. The CDR3 consists of 13 residues.

CDR3 nucleotides: TGTGCCAGCAGTTCCAAATGGGGGCATGAGCAGTTCTTC. Protein sequence: CASSSKWGHEQFF. The chain combines TRBV27 with TRBJ2-1; D might be TRBD1 (6 bases). The CDR3 consists of 13 residues. The ends were cut back, 4 bases at V and 8 bases at J, with 12 bases in the middle. Germline lookup yields CDR1 MNHEY and CDR2 SMNVEV (reference sequence).

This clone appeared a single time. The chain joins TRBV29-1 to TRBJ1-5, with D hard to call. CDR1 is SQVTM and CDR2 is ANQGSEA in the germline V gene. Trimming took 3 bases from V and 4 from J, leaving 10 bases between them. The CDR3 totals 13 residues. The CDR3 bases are TGCAGCGTTGAGGAGACGGAGAATCAGCCCCAGCATTTT. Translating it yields CSVEETENQPQHF.

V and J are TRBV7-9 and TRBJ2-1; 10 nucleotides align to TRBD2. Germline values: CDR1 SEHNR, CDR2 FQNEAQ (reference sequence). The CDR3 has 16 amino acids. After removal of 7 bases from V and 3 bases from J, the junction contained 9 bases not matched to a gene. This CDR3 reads CASTDPGLAVYNEQFF. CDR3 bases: TGTGCCAGCACCGACCCTGGACTAGCGGTCTACAATGAGCAGTTCTTC. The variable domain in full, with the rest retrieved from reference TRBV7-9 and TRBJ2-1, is DTGVSQNPRHKITKRGQNVTFRCDPISEHNRLYWYRQTLGQGPEFLTYFQNEAQLEKSRLLSDRFSAERPKGSFSTLEIQRTEQGDSAMYLCASTDPGLAVYNEQFFGPGTRLTVL.

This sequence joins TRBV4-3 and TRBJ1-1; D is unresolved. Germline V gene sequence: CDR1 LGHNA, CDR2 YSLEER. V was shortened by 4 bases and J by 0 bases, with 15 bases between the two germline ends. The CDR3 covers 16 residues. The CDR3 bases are TGCGCCAGCAGCCCCAACTCTTTGGGCATGAACACTGAAGCTTTCTTT. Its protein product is CASSPNSLGMNTEAFF.

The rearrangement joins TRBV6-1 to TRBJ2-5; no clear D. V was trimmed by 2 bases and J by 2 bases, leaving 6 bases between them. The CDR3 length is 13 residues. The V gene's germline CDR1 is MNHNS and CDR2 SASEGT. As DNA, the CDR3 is TGTGCCAGCAGTGAACAGATTCAAGAGACCCAGTACTTC. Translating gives CASSEQIQETQYF.

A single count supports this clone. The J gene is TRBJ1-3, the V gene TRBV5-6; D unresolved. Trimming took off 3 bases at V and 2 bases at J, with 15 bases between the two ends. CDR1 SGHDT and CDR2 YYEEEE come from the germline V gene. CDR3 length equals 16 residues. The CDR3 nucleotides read TGTGCCAGCAGCTCGGATGGGAGTTTCGCTGGAAACACCATATATTTT. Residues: CASSSDGSFAGNTIYF.

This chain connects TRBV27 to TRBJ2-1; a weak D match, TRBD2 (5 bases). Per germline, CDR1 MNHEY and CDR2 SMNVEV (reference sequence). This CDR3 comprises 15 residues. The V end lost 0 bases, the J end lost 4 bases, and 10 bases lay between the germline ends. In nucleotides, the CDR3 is TGTGCCAGCAGTTTATCCAGCGGAGTATACAATGAGCAGTTCTTC. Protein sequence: CASSLSSGVYNEQFF.

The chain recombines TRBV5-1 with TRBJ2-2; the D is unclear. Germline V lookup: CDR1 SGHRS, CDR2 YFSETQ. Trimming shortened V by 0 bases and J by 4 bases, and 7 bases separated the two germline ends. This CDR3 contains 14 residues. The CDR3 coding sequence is TGCGCCAGCAGCTTGGGGCAGATCACCGGGGAGCTGTTTTTT. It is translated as CASSLGQITGELFF.

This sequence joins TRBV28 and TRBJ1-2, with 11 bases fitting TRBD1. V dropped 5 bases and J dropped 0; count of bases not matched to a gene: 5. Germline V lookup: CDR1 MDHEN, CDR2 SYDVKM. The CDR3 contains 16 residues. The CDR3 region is CASSPTDRGPNYGYTF. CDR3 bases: TGTGCCAGCAGTCCGACGGACAGGGGGCCTAACTATGGCTACACCTTC.

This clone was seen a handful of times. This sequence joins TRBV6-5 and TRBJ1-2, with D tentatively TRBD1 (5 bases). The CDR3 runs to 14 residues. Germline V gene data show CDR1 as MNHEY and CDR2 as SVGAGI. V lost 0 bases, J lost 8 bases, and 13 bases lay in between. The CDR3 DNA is TGTGCCAGCAGTTACTCGACCAGGGAAGGGGGCTACACCTTC. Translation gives CASSYSTREGGYTF.

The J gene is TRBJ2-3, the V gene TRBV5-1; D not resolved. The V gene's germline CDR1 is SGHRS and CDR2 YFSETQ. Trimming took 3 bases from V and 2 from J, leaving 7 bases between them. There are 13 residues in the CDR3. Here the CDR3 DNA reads TGCGCCAGCAGCTCTTCGCCCACAGATACGCAGTATTTT. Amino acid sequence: CASSSSPTDTQYF.

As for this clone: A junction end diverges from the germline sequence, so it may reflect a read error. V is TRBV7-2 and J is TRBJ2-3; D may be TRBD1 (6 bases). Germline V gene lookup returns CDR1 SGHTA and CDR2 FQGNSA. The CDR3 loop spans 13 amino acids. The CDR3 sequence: CASSLAGADTQYF. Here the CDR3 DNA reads TGTGCCAGCAGCCTAGCAGGGGCAGATACGCAGTATTTT.